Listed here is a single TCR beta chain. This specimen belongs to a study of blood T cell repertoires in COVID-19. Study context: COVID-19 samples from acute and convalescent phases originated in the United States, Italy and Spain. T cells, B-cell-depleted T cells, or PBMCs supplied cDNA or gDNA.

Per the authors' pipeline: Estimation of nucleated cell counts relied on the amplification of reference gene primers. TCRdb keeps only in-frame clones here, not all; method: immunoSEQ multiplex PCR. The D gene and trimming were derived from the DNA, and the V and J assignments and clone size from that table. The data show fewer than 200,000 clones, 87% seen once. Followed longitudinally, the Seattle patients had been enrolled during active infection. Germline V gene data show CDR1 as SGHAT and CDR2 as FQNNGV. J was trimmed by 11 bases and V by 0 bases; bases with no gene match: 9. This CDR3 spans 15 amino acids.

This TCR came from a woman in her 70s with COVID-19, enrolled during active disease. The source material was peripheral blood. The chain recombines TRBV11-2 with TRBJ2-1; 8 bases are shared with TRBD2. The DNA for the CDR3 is TGTGCCAGCAGCTTAGATACAACTAGCGGATTTAAGCAGTTCTTC. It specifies CASSLDTTSGFKQFF. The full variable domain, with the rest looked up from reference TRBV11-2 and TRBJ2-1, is EAGVAQSPRYKIIEKRQSVAFWCNPISGHATLYWYQQILGQGPKLLIQFQNNGVVDDSQLPKDRFSAERLKGVDSTLKIQPAKLEDSAVYLCASSLDTTSGFKQFFGPGTRLTVL.